The 8 T cell receptor beta chains reported below all come from one sample, sequenced in a study of identical twins. TCRdb reprocessed the 5' RACE reads via MiXCR and lists one record per CDR3 protein. Among 690,000 or so distinct CDR3 sequences, less than 7% were seen once, and the ten largest hold approximately 2%. What was sequenced was naive T cells sorted from blood. Receptor source: a man younger than 35 in good health.

This clonotype was seen a handful of times. The chain is built from TRBV5-1 and TRBJ1-4; no definite D call. The CDR3 has 20 amino acids. The V and J ends lost 1 base and 0 bases respectively, with 22 bases between them. The V gene's germline CDR1 is SGHRS and CDR2 YFSETQ. DNA for the CDR3: TGCGCCAGCAGCTTGCAAGGGCGACTGAGTTCTCTAGCAACTAATGAAAAACTGTTTTTT. Translated, it gives CASSLQGRLSSLATNEKLFF.

The chain couples TRBV7-9 to TRBJ2-1; 7 bases fit TRBD1. Losses at the gene ends were 9 bases for V and 2 bases for J; bases not matched to a gene: 4. CDR1 and CDR2 (germline): SEHNR, FQNEAQ (reference sequence). The CDR3 runs 13 residues. CDR3 loop: CASVTGAYNEQFF. The CDR3 coding sequence is TGTGCCAGTGTTACAGGGGCCTACAATGAGCAGTTCTTC.

This clonotype was seen many times. V is TRBV28 and J is TRBJ1-1; D might be TRBD1 (6 bases). Germline V gene data show CDR1 as MDHEN and CDR2 as SYDVKM. V lost 6 bases, J lost 3 bases, and 11 bases lay in between. This CDR3 comprises 13 residues. CDR3 coding DNA: TGTGCCAGCAGCCGGGGGGGCTACACTGAAGCTTTCTTT. Residues: CASSRGGYTEAFF.

This clonotype was detected a few times. The CDR3 bases are TGCGCCAGCAGCACGGGGACAGGGGATGGCTACACCTTC. Translated: CASSTGTGDGYTF. This chain joins TRBV5-1 and TRBJ1-2; 10 bases map to TRBD1. In germline, CDR1 is SGHRS, CDR2 YFSETQ. The CDR3 sequence is 13 residues long. V lost 4 bases and J lost 6; bases outside the gene matches: 3.

This clonotype occurred many times. For the CDR3, the DNA is TGCAGCGGCGCGAAGGGGCCTAGCACCGGGGAGCTGTTTTTT. It yields the protein CSGAKGPSTGELFF. The chain employs TRBV29-1 and TRBJ2-2; a possible D gene is TRBD1 (5 bases). V lost 7 bases and J lost 4, with 16 bases in between. Germline assignment: CDR1 SQVTM and CDR2 ANQGSEA. The CDR3 has 14 residues.

This clonotype showed up many times. The chain carries TRBV10-2 and TRBJ1-5; no clear D gene. The germline V gene encodes CDR1 WSHSY and CDR2 SAAADI. CDR3 length: 14 amino acids. V lost 6 bases to trimming and J lost 5 bases, with 14 bases between them. The CDR3 loop is CASRDSDRYQPQHF. In nucleotides, the CDR3 is TGCGCCAGCAGAGATTCGGACCGCTATCAGCCCCAGCATTTT.

This clonotype was picked up many times. V is TRBV2 and J is TRBJ2-7, with D possibly matching TRBD2 (5 bases). Per germline, CDR1 SNHLY and CDR2 FYNNEI. V lost 4 bases and J lost 7, with 20 bases in between. This CDR3 contains 15 residues. For the CDR3, the DNA is TGTGCCAGCAGTGCCGGCCCCAGAGTGACTACGGAGCAGTACTTC. This codes for CASSAGPRVTTEQYF.

This clonotype was observed many times. The chain links TRBV10-3 to TRBJ1-1; TRBD1 matches at 8 bases. The ends lost 0 bases at V and 8 bases at J; junction bases unmatched: 2. Looked up from germline, CDR1 is ENHRY and CDR2 is SYGVKD. This CDR3 is built from 13 residues. The CDR3 here is CAISESGTGEAFF. CDR3 bases: TGTGCCATCAGTGAGTCGGGGACAGGAGAAGCTTTCTTT.